This entry is about one T cell receptor (beta chain). This clonotype has a count of ten or more. It has no known antigen specificity. No base-level quality is on record; no much larger clone is a single base apart. This specimen belongs to a study of T cells in Graves' hyperthyroidism and ophthalmopathy (dated by TCRdb to about 2019). General notes on the study: Peripheral blood samples were taken at initial diagnosis, before any treatment was given. To identify distinguishing TCR V-J signatures, a discovery cohort of 90 to 100 patients was used, comprising 43 with Graves' ophthalmopathy and 57 with stable Graves' hyperthyroidism. Prospective prediction of ophthalmopathy was tested in an independent validation cohort of 18 to 20 hyperthyroidism patients and around 16 patients who later progressed to ophthalmopathy. The roughly 91 discovery patients were randomly divided into training and test sets at a 7:3 ratio. In several Graves' hyperthyroidism patients, the study also compared T-cell repertoires from thyroid tissue with T-cell repertoires from blood. Following sampling, methimazole starting at 30 mg daily was given to hyperthyroidism patients, and high-dose intravenous methylprednisolone was given to ophthalmopathy patients. According to the paper, TCR Vbeta CDR3 sequencing was carried out on 135 peripheral blood samples, which came from around 43 ophthalmopathy, 70 to 80 hyperthyroidism and 17 progressor patients. Overall study outcomes, separate from this receptor: In validation, the model predicted progression to ophthalmopathy with around 71% sensitivity and approximately 74% specificity, a median of around 6.6 months before onset. Most expanded thyroid clonotypes (frequency above 0.001) were also detected in blood, suggesting blood repertoires may reflect thyroid immune responses. Sample size was not statistically predetermined, and blinding of investigators to group allocation was not performed. In cross-validation, a model built on a 13 V-J signature told ophthalmopathy apart from stable hyperthyroidism with less than 90% sensitivity and about 81% specificity, and in testing the same model reached 80%/75%.

The TCR beta CDR3 regions were amplified from the RNA transcripts. For the first round of RT-PCR on the TCR CDR3, the HTBI primer set was used together with the Qiagen OneStep RT-PCR kit. Libraries were constructed in a second round of multiplex PCR, after which size selection and purification were performed. Libraries were sequenced paired-end with 100 bp reads on an Illumina HiSeq2000. In the original analysis: SOAPnuke was used to process the raw data, removing reads that contained adapters or uncalled bases, had a mean Phred below 15, or lacked an exact match to the constant primer or identifier. High-quality paired reads were merged using COPE v1.2.5, and each unique nucleotide sequence was defined as a clonotype. MiTCR v1.1 was used to align clonotypes to the IMGT TRBV, TRBD and TRBJ reference segments. The analysis was restricted to V-J combinations with a frequency above 0.0001, which together covered 99% to 99.2% of the repertoires. A TCS score was defined as the ratio between F50 (clonal expansion) and ExV (chaos), using BLOSUM62-based TCRdist between CDR3 peptides within each V-J. Welch's t-statistics and random forest reduced approximately 520 V-J features to roughly 13, which were used in a naive Bayes classifier (R e1071). Using fastp at Q25 and MiXCR, TCRdb reprocessed the public reads and kept productive beta chains. When rows share a CDR3 protein, they turn into one entry using the most common DNA and genes. The V and J calls and clone size come from TCRdb's table, not from the authors' own analysis. The sample table holds hundreds of thousands of distinct CDR3 sequences, of which more than 15% were seen once. The ten largest make up roughly 3.4% of the sample.

Ophthalmopathy patients had moderately to severely active disease, with a Clinical Activity Score of 3 or more, a NOSPECS grade of 4 or more, and a disease duration of less than 3 months. The study excluded patients with uncontrolled infections, other autoimmune diseases, pregnancy or lactation. Diagnoses were established on the basis of clinical symptoms, serum thyroxine and TRAb, thyroid ultrasound, and orbital computed tomography. PBMCs were separated from roughly 10 ml of fresh peripheral blood using Ficoll-Paque density gradient centrifugation. Trizol reagent was used to extract total RNA, and RNA quality was then checked on an Agilent 2100 Bioanalyzer. Including cysteine and phenylalanine, the CDR3 has 15 amino acids. Just CDR3 DNA is preserved here, 45 bases in frame from base 1. The germline V gene yields LGHNA for CDR1 and YNFKEQ for CDR2. The junction shows trimming of 0 bases on V and 0 bases on J, plus 7 bases between the germline ends.

The chain is made from TRBV4-2 and TRBJ2-3; TRBD2 could be the D gene, as 6 bases match. The sequencing sample was made of blood. This receptor was identified in a woman aged 40 to 50 with Graves' ophthalmopathy. The sequenced DNA: TGTGCCAGCAGCCAAGAGCGGGGTAGCACAGATACGCAGTATTTT. The encoded protein is CASSQERGSTDTQYF.